The 15 T cell receptor beta chains given below trace back to one sample, sequenced in a study of blood T cells in healthy people across ages. Through a sample-barcoded 5' primer and a J-beta primer mix, a second PCR was run for roughly 6 to 11 cycles. TCRdb called the 5' RACE reads again in MiXCR, with one record for every CDR3 protein. The sample records about 1,800,000 distinct CDR3 sequences, under 30% being singletons. Sequencing used blood. These receptors all come from a woman in her 30s in good health.

A remark on this clonotype: At one boundary the junction diverges from the germline segment, which might be a read error. This chain connects TRBV20-1 to TRBJ2-1; D perhaps matches TRBD2 (6 bases). Germline V lookup: CDR1 DFQATT, CDR2 SNEGSKA (reference sequence). CDR3 length: 11 residues. The CDR3 loop is CSTRTIDEQFF. The DNA of the CDR3 is TGCAGTACTAGGACTATAGATGAGCAGTTCTTC.

This chain uses TRBV7-3 with TRBJ1-1; D unclear. Germline V gene sequence: CDR1 SGHTA, CDR2 FQGTGA. This CDR3 is 13 amino acids long. V was pared by 5 bases and J by 2 bases, with 9 bases between. The DNA of the CDR3 is TGTGCCAGCAGCGCCGGGATTAACACTGAAGCTTTCTTT. Its translation is CASSAGINTEAFF. The full variable domain, its missing parts supplied by reference TRBV7-3 and TRBJ1-1, is GAGVSQTPSNKVTEKGKYVELRCDPISGHTALYWYRQSLGQGPEFLIYFQGTGAADDSGLPNDRFFAVRPEGSVSTLKIQRTERGDSAVYLCASSAGINTEAFFGQGTRLTVV.

The V call is TRBV4-2, the J call TRBJ2-7, with TRBD2 identical over 8 bases. This CDR3 has 18 amino acids. After removal of 1 base from V and 2 bases from J, the junction contained 13 bases not matched to a gene. CDR1 and CDR2 from the germline V gene are LGHNA and YNFKEQ. CDR3 DNA: TGTGCCAGCAGCCAAGGAACTAGCGGAGCACCCTTTCCCTACGAGCAGTACTTC. Translation gives CASSQGTSGAPFPYEQYF.

The chain carries TRBV21-1 and TRBJ1-2. TRBV21-1 is annotated as a pseudogene. CDR3 size: 14 residues. The CDR3 bases are TGTGCCAGCAGAACCGGGGCAAGCTCCGATGGCTACACCTTC. Protein sequence: CASRTGASSDGYTF.

The genes are TRBV4-1 and TRBJ2-7, with D perhaps matching TRBD2 (5 bases). CDR3 length equals 15 residues. Trimming shortened V by 2 bases and J by 3 bases, and 14 bases separated the two germline ends. Germline V gives CDR1 MGHRA, CDR2 YSYEKL. DNA for the CDR3: TGCGCCAGCAGCCAATCCCCGGACTCCGTCTACGAGCAGTACTTC. It specifies CASSQSPDSVYEQYF.

Ten or more counts support this clonotype. The chain uses TRBV20-1 and TRBJ2-3; TRBD2 matches 8 bases. Germline V gives CDR1 DFQATT, CDR2 SNEGSKA (reference sequence). CDR3 size: 11 residues. J lost 5 bases, V lost 6 bases, and 1 base had no gene match. The DNA of the CDR3 is TGCAGTGCCACTAGCGGAGATACGCAGTATTTT. Its translation is CSATSGDTQYF.

The sample holds a few counts of this clonotype. The V and J genes are TRBV7-3 and TRBJ2-6, with 7 positions matching TRBD2. The CDR3 spans 18 residues. Germline CDR1 is SGHTA and CDR2 is FQGTGA. The V and J ends lost 1 base and 0 bases, in that order; junction bases with no gene match: 6. In DNA, the CDR3 is TGTGCCAGCAGCTTAAGGGGCGGGGGTGGCTCTGGGGCCAACGTCCTGACTTTC. Encoded protein: CASSLRGGGGSGANVLTF.

The table lists this clonotype with a few counts. The V and J genes are TRBV27 and TRBJ2-5, with TRBD2 matching 10 bases. This CDR3 is built from 13 residues. Unmatched junction bases numbered 6, after V lost 8 bases and J lost 6 bases. Germline V lookup: CDR1 MNHEY, CDR2 SMNVEV (reference sequence). The DNA of the CDR3 is TGTGCCAGCTCCGAGCGGGGGGGAAAGACCCAGTACTTC. It yields the protein CASSERGGKTQYF.

This clonotype came up many times. V gene TRBV5-1 combines with J gene TRBJ2-3; tentatively, D is TRBD2 (6 bases). This CDR3 region has 17 residues. Germline V gene lookup returns CDR1 SGHRS and CDR2 YFSETQ. The ends were cut back, 4 bases at V and 0 bases at J, with 18 bases in the middle. This CDR3 is CASSQTPLATSTDTQYF. For the CDR3, the DNA is TGCGCCAGCAGCCAAACGCCTCTAGCGACTAGCACAGATACGCAGTATTTT.

The chain employs TRBV20-1 and TRBJ2-1, with 7 nucleotides matching TRBD2. CDR3 length equals 12 residues. Germline V lookup: CDR1 DFQATT, CDR2 SNEGSKA (reference sequence). The CDR3 is CSAGGGSETQFF. DNA of the CDR3: TGCAGCGCCGGAGGCGGGAGTGAGACCCAGTTCTTC.

This clonotype was found many times. The chain is built from TRBV4-3 and TRBJ1-5, with D possibly TRBD1 on 6 matching bases. The CDR3 has 15 amino acids. CDR1 LGHNA and CDR2 YSLEER come from the germline V gene. Trimming pared 1 base from V and 6 bases from J, leaving 13 bases between. The CDR3 DNA reads TGCGCCAGCAGCCAAGCGTGGCAGGGGAGTCAGCCCCAGCATTTT. Translated: CASSQAWQGSQPQHF.

This clonotype was detected ten times or more. The V gene is TRBV12-3 or TRBV12-4, the J gene TRBJ2-5; TRBD2 is a possible D gene (5 bases). V was clipped by 6 bases and J by 5 bases, with 13 bases between them. The CDR3 extends over 13 amino acids. In DNA, the CDR3 is TGTGCCAGCAGCTCCGACTACGGGGAGACCCAGTACTTC. Protein sequence: CASSSDYGETQYF.

CDR3 protein: CAISEGSGRVYGYTF. The CDR3, as DNA: TGTGCCATCAGTGAAGGTTCGGGGCGCGTTTATGGCTACACCTTC. The chain couples TRBV10-3 to TRBJ1-2; TRBD1 might be the D (5 bases). The CDR3 is 15 residues long. Trimming pared 3 bases from V and 5 bases from J, leaving 16 bases between. Germline V CDR1 and CDR2: ENHRY, SYGVKD.

The V gene is TRBV12-3 or TRBV12-4, the J gene TRBJ1-4; D is perhaps TRBD1 (6 bases). V was trimmed by 5 bases and J by 3 bases, leaving 19 bases between them. This CDR3 contains 17 residues. The CDR3 loop is CASSHPTNNRANEKLFF. CDR3 sequence (DNA): TGTGCCAGCAGTCATCCAACAAACAACAGGGCTAATGAAAAACTGTTTTTT.

Remarks on this clonotype: A much bigger clone sits one base away, suggesting this may be a read error. This chain joins TRBV29-1 and TRBJ2-1, with D perhaps matching TRBD2 (6 bases). Germline values: CDR1 SQVTM, CDR2 ANQGSEA. This CDR3 is 16 amino acids long. The CDR3 nucleotides are TGCAGCGTTGACCCTCGGAGGGGCAGCTCCTACAATGAGCAGTGCTTC. Amino acids: CSVDPRRGSSYNEQCF.